Shown below are 25 T cell receptor beta chains from a single sample sequenced in a study of response to subunit inactivated influenza vaccine (dated by TCRdb to the late 2010s). The receptor library was made with RT-PCR. These reads were obtained on an Illumina HiSeq 2500. TCRdb reprocessed the public reads (quality trimming at Q25 with fastp, clone calling with MiXCR) and kept in-frame beta chains. Identical CDR3 protein sequences are pooled into one entry, listed with their most common genes and DNA. The sample table records about 700,000 distinct CDR3 sequences; approximately 15% of these occur just once. The ten largest account for approximately 7% of the sample. The input for sequencing was PBMCs from blood, taken approximately 15 days before vaccination. These receptors all stem from a man aged 45-65 years who received an inactivated influenza vaccine. Donor details come from another sample of the same person, matched by shared clones.

The chain joins TRBV12-3 or TRBV12-4 to TRBJ2-3; 7 nucleotides match TRBD2. Trimming cost V 5 bases and J 3 bases; bases outside gene matches: 17. This CDR3 region has 18 residues. Here the CDR3 reads CASSPPLGREGSTDTQYF. Written as DNA, the CDR3 is TGTGCCAGCAGTCCCCCTTTGGGCAGGGAGGGCTCTACAGATACGCAGTATTTT.

There are a few counts of this clonotype. The chain recombines TRBV30 with TRBJ1-1; tentative D call: TRBD1 (5 bases). Trimming pared 4 bases from V and 3 bases from J, leaving 12 bases between. The CDR3 sequence is 13 residues long. In germline, CDR1 is GTSNPN, CDR2 SVGIG (reference sequence). CDR3 region: CAWTAGGDTEAFF. The CDR3 DNA is TGTGCCTGGACAGCTGGGGGGGACACTGAAGCTTTCTTT. Filled out from reference TRBV30 and TRBJ1-1, the complete variable domain reads SQTIHQWPATLVQPVGSPLSLECTVEGTSNPNLYWYRQAAGRGLQLLFYSVGIGQISSEVPQNLSASRPQDRQFILSSKKLLLSDSGFYLCAWTAGGDTEAFFGQGTRLTVV.

The rearrangement uses TRBV5-6 and TRBJ2-4; D possibly corresponds to TRBD2 (7 bases). The CDR3 covers 14 residues. Trimming removed 0 bases at V and 7 bases at J, with 11 bases between. Germline CDR1 and CDR2: SGHDT and YYEEEE. CDR3 DNA sequence: TGTGCCAGCAGCTTGGCGGGGGGCCGGAACATTCAGTACTTC. Translated: CASSLAGGRNIQYF.

This chain uses TRBV2 with TRBJ1-1, with D unresolved. This CDR3 has 14 amino acids. Trimming took off 4 bases at V and 4 bases at J, with 13 bases between the two ends. The germline V gene encodes CDR1 SNHLY and CDR2 FYNNEI. CDR3 amino acids: CASSGTASRTEAFF. DNA for the CDR3: TGTGCCAGCAGTGGTACAGCATCTCGCACTGAAGCTTTCTTT. Complete variable domain (other parts from reference TRBV2 and TRBJ1-1): EPEVTQTPSHQVTQMGQEVILRCVPISNHLYFYWYRQILGQKVEFLVSFYNNEISEKSEIFDDQFSVERPDGSNFTLKIRSTKLEDSAMYFCASSGTASRTEAFFGQGTRLTVV.

This clonotype occurred many times. This chain links TRBV27 with TRBJ1-1; D possibly corresponds to TRBD1 (6 bases). The germline gives CDR1 MNHEY, CDR2 SMNVEV (reference sequence). Trimming left V 6 bases short and J 1 base short, with 9 bases between. This CDR3 is 13 amino acids long. CDR3 sequence: CASSYRENTEAFF. The CDR3 nucleotides are TGTGCCAGCAGCTACAGGGAGAACACTGAAGCTTTCTTT.

The rearrangement joins TRBV18 to TRBJ2-6; no firm D call. The germline V gene has CDR1 KGHSH and CDR2 LQKENI. Deletions cut 0 bases from V and 2 bases from J, with 8 bases between. The CDR3 extends over 16 amino acids. CDR3 bases: TGTGCCAGCTCACCACCGCTTAACCCTGGGGCCAACGTCCTGACTTTC. Amino acids: CASSPPLNPGANVLTF.

The chain links TRBV7-2 to TRBJ2-3, with TRBD2 matching 7 bases. Germline V gene data show CDR1 as SGHTA and CDR2 as FQGNSA. The J segment lost 5 bases and the V segment lost 6 bases, leaving 11 bases of the junction unmatched. This CDR3 comprises 15 residues. CDR3 residues: CASRRGGRGGDTQYF. The DNA of the CDR3 is TGTGCCAGCAGGCGAGGCGGGAGAGGTGGAGATACGCAGTATTTT.

The J gene is TRBJ2-5, the V gene TRBV10-3; D is unclear. There are 15 residues in the CDR3. The germline gives CDR1 ENHRY, CDR2 SYGVKD. With 3 bases removed from V and 1 base from J, the gap between germline ends came to 12 bases. CDR3 region: CAISDTKTFQETQYF. CDR3 in DNA: TGTGCCATCAGTGACACTAAAACTTTCCAAGAGACCCAGTACTTC.

This clonotype appeared a few times. The chain couples TRBV7-2 to TRBJ2-1; 8 bases are a match to TRBD1. J was trimmed by 9 bases and V by 4 bases; bases with no gene match: 5. Germline assignment: CDR1 SGHTA and CDR2 FQGNSA. The CDR3 has 13 amino acids. CDR3: CASSSVQGVEQFF. DNA of the CDR3: TGTGCCAGCAGCTCAGTACAGGGGGTTGAGCAGTTCTTC. Full variable domain (missing parts from reference TRBV7-2 and TRBJ2-1): GAGVSQSPSNKVTEKGKDVELRCDPISGHTALYWYRQSLGQGLEFLIYFQGNSAPDKSGLPSDRFSAERTGGSVSTLTIQRTQQEDSAVYLCASSSVQGVEQFFGPGTRLTVL.

This clonotype was seen many times. V usage is TRBV5-1 and J usage is TRBJ2-1, with 10 bases aligning to TRBD1. Unmatched junction bases numbered 1, after V lost 3 bases and J lost 7 bases. Germline V gene lookup returns CDR1 SGHRS and CDR2 YFSETQ. This CDR3 is 13 amino acids long. CDR3 DNA sequence: TGCGCCAGCAGCTCGGGACAGGGGAATGAGCAGTTCTTC. Protein: CASSSGQGNEQFF.

This clonotype was picked up a small number of times. The V gene is TRBV27, the J gene TRBJ1-1; 8 nucleotides align to TRBD1. The CDR3 runs 15 residues. Germline V gene data show CDR1 as MNHEY and CDR2 as SMNVEV (reference sequence). With V trimmed by 5 bases and J by 4 bases, 9 bases remained unmatched. In nucleotides, the CDR3 is TGTGCCAGCAGTCCTCTGGGACAGGTTGGCACTGAAGCTTTCTTT. Its translation: CASSPLGQVGTEAFF.

The table lists this clonotype with a few counts. The rearrangement uses TRBV6-2 or TRBV6-3 and TRBJ2-1, with D maybe TRBD2 (6 bases). The length of the CDR3 is 16 residues. From germline, CDR1 is MNHEY and CDR2 SVGEGT. V was trimmed by 6 bases and J by 5 bases, leaving 20 bases between them. Here the CDR3 reads CASRPYSGRGNNEQFF. CDR3 sequence (DNA): TGTGCCAGCAGACCGTATTCGGGGCGGGGAAACAATGAGCAGTTCTTC.

This clonotype has only a few counts. This chain uses TRBV4-3 with TRBJ2-7; possibly TRBD2 for D (5 bases). The CDR3 length is 15 residues. Trimming shortened V by 0 bases and J by 5 bases, and 14 bases separated the two germline ends. Germline values: CDR1 LGHNA, CDR2 YSLEER. CDR3 region: CASSQDLHHGNEQYF. In DNA, the CDR3 is TGCGCCAGCAGCCAAGACTTACACCACGGGAACGAGCAGTACTTC.

This clonotype occurred a few times. The chain employs TRBV12-3 or TRBV12-4 and TRBJ2-1; 7 nucleotides agree with TRBD1. The length of the CDR3 is 15 residues. V trimming: 3 bases; J trimming: 5 bases; junction bases outside the gene matches: 7. The CDR3 protein is CASSFRVGTDNEQFF. CDR3 DNA: TGTGCCAGCAGTTTCCGCGTCGGGACAGACAATGAGCAGTTCTTC.

The V and J genes are TRBV5-4 and TRBJ2-1, with TRBD2 matching over 10 bases. Germline V lookup: CDR1 SGHNT, CDR2 YYREEE (reference sequence). The CDR3 runs to 15 residues. J lost 4 bases, V lost 5 bases, and 6 bases had no gene match. The CDR3 nucleotides read TGTGCCAGCAGTGAGCGGGGGGGCCGGTACAATGAGCAGTTCTTC. Protein: CASSERGGRYNEQFF.

The rearrangement joins TRBV24-1 to TRBJ2-5; tentatively, D is TRBD2 (6 bases). Germline V lookup: CDR1 KGHDR, CDR2 SFDVKD. V dropped 1 base and J dropped 2 bases, with 13 bases sitting between them. The CDR3 runs to 16 residues. CDR3 protein: CATSDLLFGGQETQYF. In nucleotides, the CDR3 is TGTGCCACCAGTGATTTATTGTTCGGGGGACAAGAGACCCAGTACTTC.

This chain joins TRBV10-3 and TRBJ2-7, with 9 bases matching TRBD1. After removal of 0 bases from V and 5 bases from J, the junction contained 8 bases not matched to a gene. The V gene's germline CDR1 is ENHRY and CDR2 SYGVKD. The CDR3 covers 16 residues. CDR3 loop: CAISESGTGSIDEQYF. In nucleotides, the CDR3 is TGTGCCATCAGTGAGTCCGGGACAGGGAGTATCGACGAGCAGTACTTC.

This clonotype was counted between two and nine times. The V gene is TRBV3-1, the J gene TRBJ2-7; unclear D gene. Per the germline V gene, CDR1 is LGHDT and CDR2 is YNNKEL (reference sequence). The CDR3 has 12 amino acids. V was clipped by 1 base and J by 7 bases, with 8 bases between them. Here the CDR3 reads CASSQGELEQYF. CDR3 bases: TGTGCCAGCAGCCAAGGAGAACTGGAGCAGTACTTC.

The rearrangement joins TRBV4-3 to TRBJ2-3; 11 bases agree with TRBD2. Looked up from germline, CDR1 is LGHNA and CDR2 is YSLEER. The CDR3 runs to 16 residues. The trim removed 2 bases at V and 4 bases at J, leaving 5 bases unmatched. CDR3 nucleotides: TGCGCCAGCAGCCAACTAGCGGGAGGAGGCCCAGATACGCAGTATTTT. Protein sequence: CASSQLAGGGPDTQYF.

This clonotype was seen more than once but under ten times. J is TRBJ1-5 and V is TRBV12-3 or TRBV12-4; no clear D gene. Trimming removed 7 bases at V and 1 base at J, with 14 bases between. The CDR3 has 15 residues. This CDR3 is CASTAGRRSNQPQHF. CDR3 in DNA: TGTGCCAGCACCGCCGGGAGGAGGAGCAATCAGCCCCAGCATTTT.

This clonotype was seen ten or more times. This sequence joins TRBV7-2 and TRBJ2-1; D is possibly TRBD1 (6 bases). The CDR3 has 15 residues. Per the germline V gene, CDR1 is SGHTA and CDR2 is FQGNSA. Trimming took off 5 bases at V and 0 bases at J, with 11 bases between the two ends. This CDR3 is CASSLRTDSYNEQFF. CDR3 nucleotide sequence: TGTGCCAGCAGCCTGAGGACAGACTCCTACAATGAGCAGTTCTTC.

This clonotype has a count of ten or more. The chain combines TRBV5-5 with TRBJ2-3; unclear D gene. The V end lost 0 bases, the J end lost 6 bases, and 11 bases lay between the germline ends. Germline values: CDR1 SGHKS, CDR2 YYEKEE (reference sequence). The CDR3 runs to 14 residues. Here the CDR3 DNA reads TGTGCCAGCAGCTTGGTGACCGCCTCGGATACGCAGTATTTT. Protein: CASSLVTASDTQYF.

The rearrangement uses TRBV28 and TRBJ2-5; D uncertain. This CDR3 comprises 13 residues. Germline CDR1 is MDHEN and CDR2 is SYDVKM. V gave up 5 bases and J gave up 0 bases, with 7 bases separating them. DNA of the CDR3: TGTGCCAGCAGTGGGATATACCAAGAGACCCAGTACTTC. As protein: CASSGIYQETQYF.

The chain carries TRBV3-1 and TRBJ2-6; D is unresolved. The CDR3 sequence is 16 residues long. Germline loops: CDR1 LGHDT, CDR2 YNNKEL (reference sequence). V was pared by 3 bases and J by 0 bases, with 9 bases between. CDR3: CASSHELLSGANVLTF. As DNA, the CDR3 is TGTGCCAGCAGCCATGAGCTTCTCTCTGGGGCCAACGTCCTGACTTTC.

Remarks on this clonotype: It may be a read error: a sequence one base away is much more abundant. This chain uses TRBV5-1 with TRBJ2-1; D gene ambiguous. CDR3 length equals 13 residues. Trimming removed 4 bases at V and 5 bases at J, with 10 bases between. The germline V gene encodes CDR1 SGHRS and CDR2 YFSETQ. This chain's CDR3 is CASSPTANNEQFF. In DNA form, the CDR3 reads TGCGCCAGCAGCCCCACGGCCAACAATGAGCAGTTCTTC.